This entry lists 25 T cell receptor beta chains sequenced from one sample in a study of OX40 agonist ivuxolimab in advanced cancers. Data came from immunoSEQ multiplex PCR; TCRdb stores just in-frame clones and leaves some out. This sample has more than 55,000 clones, with 88% found just once. The sequences come from CD4+ or CD8+ T cells sorted from blood, collected in a trial of the OX40 agonist ivuxolimab. The receptors were gathered from an adult with an advanced solid tumor such as melanoma, head and neck, liver or kidney cancer.

This clone has only a few counts. Other nucleotide sequences in the sample specify the same CDR3. This rearrangement joins TRBV7-6 to TRBJ2-5; 10 bases are shared with TRBD1. The trim removed 0 bases at V and 2 bases at J, leaving 21 bases unmatched. The CDR3 runs 22 residues. The V gene's germline CDR1 is SGHVS and CDR2 FNYEAQ. In DNA form, the CDR3 reads TGTGCCAGCAGCTTAGCCGTTATAGGGAGGCTTGGGGACAGGGGTCATCAAGAGACCCAGTACTTC. Translating it yields CASSLAVIGRLGDRGHQETQYF.

The chain carries TRBV4-3 and TRBJ2-7; D not certain. V shed 1 base and J shed 7 bases, with 11 bases lying between them. Germline CDR1 is LGHNA and CDR2 is YSLEER. The CDR3 runs to 13 residues. CDR3 sequence: CASSQATIGEQYF. The CDR3 region has the DNA TGCGCCAGCAGCCAAGCAACTATTGGAGAGCAGTACTTC.

This sequence joins TRBV18 and TRBJ2-7; possible D gene TRBD1, 6 bases. Germline CDR1 KGHSH, CDR2 LQKENI. Trimming stripped 4 bases from V and 5 bases from J, with 12 bases between. CDR3 size: 13 residues. The CDR3 bases are TGTGCCAGCTCACACCCAGGGGCGAACGAGCAGTACTTC. Protein sequence: CASSHPGANEQYF.

The J gene is TRBJ1-1, the V gene TRBV4-1, with D possibly TRBD1 on 5 matching bases. The ends were cut back, 1 base at V and 3 bases at J, with 9 bases in the middle. The CDR3 runs to 14 residues. Germline values: CDR1 MGHRA, CDR2 YSYEKL. CDR3 nucleotides: TGCGCCAGCAGCCAAGGAGACAGTGACACTGAAGCTTTCTTT. This codes for CASSQGDSDTEAFF.

The chain is built from TRBV5-4 and TRBJ2-2; D remains unclear. V lost 1 base, J lost 7 bases, and 2 bases lay in between. Germline V lookup: CDR1 SGHNT, CDR2 YYREEE (reference sequence). The CDR3 totals 11 residues. CDR3 region: CASSLLGELFF. The CDR3 nucleotides read TGTGCCAGCAGCTTGCTCGGGGAGCTGTTTTTT.

The gene calls are TRBV5-4 and TRBJ2-7; D is perhaps TRBD2 (6 bases). Trimming removed 2 bases from V and 3 bases from J, with 12 bases in between. The CDR3 is made up of 14 amino acids. CDR1 and CDR2 (germline): SGHNT, YYREEE (reference sequence). The DNA of the CDR3 is TGTGCCAGCAGCTTCAGCGGGTCTCTCTACGAGCAGTACTTC. It encodes CASSFSGSLYEQYF. Combining the CDR3 with reference TRBV5-4 and TRBJ2-7 gives the whole variable domain ETGVTQSPTHLIKTRGQQVTLRCSSQSGHNTVSWYQQALGQGPQFIFQYYREEENGRGNFPPRFSGLQFPNYSSELNVNALELDDSALYLCASSFSGSLYEQYFGPGTRLTVT.

V and J are TRBV11-2 and TRBJ2-7, with D unclear. The CDR3 spans 12 residues. In germline, CDR1 is SGHAT, CDR2 FQNNGV. V shed 2 bases and J shed 2 bases, with 4 bases lying between them. In DNA, the CDR3 is TGTGCCAGCAGCTTAATGACCTACGAGCAGTACTTC. The encoded protein is CASSLMTYEQYF. The full variable domain, with the rest looked up from reference TRBV11-2 and TRBJ2-7, is EAGVAQSPRYKIIEKRQSVAFWCNPISGHATLYWYQQILGQGPKLLIQFQNNGVVDDSQLPKDRFSAERLKGVDSTLKIQPAKLEDSAVYLCASSLMTYEQYFGPGTRLTVT.

The rearrangement joins TRBV5-1 to TRBJ1-4; 8 bases are a match to TRBD1. From germline, CDR1 is SGHRS and CDR2 YFSETQ. The CDR3 totals 14 residues. Trimming took 4 bases from V and 4 from J; bases not matched to a gene: 3. The CDR3 DNA sequence: TGCGCCAGCAGCCAGGGGGCCGTTAATGAAAAACTGTTTTTT. It specifies CASSQGAVNEKLFF.

V and J are TRBV28 and TRBJ1-4; 9 nucleotides line up with TRBD1. The V gene's germline CDR1 is MDHEN and CDR2 SYDVKM. With V trimmed by 5 bases and J by 8 bases, 9 bases remained unmatched. CDR3 length: 15 residues. The CDR3 region is CASSPDRGPGEKLFF. CDR3 nucleotide sequence: TGTGCCAGCAGTCCGGACAGGGGCCCCGGGGAAAAACTGTTTTTT. The variable domain in full, with the rest retrieved from reference TRBV28 and TRBJ1-4, is DVKVTQSSRYLVKRTGEKVFLECVQDMDHENMFWYRQDPGLGLRLIYFSYDVKMKEKGDIPEGYSVSREKKERFSLILESASTNQTSMYLCASSPDRGPGEKLFFGSGTQLSVL.

The rearrangement links TRBV10-2 to TRBJ2-1; D is unclear. The CDR3 has 13 residues. The germline V and J ends were trimmed by 5 bases and 4 bases, with 9 bases remaining between them. Germline V lookup: CDR1 WSHSY, CDR2 SAAADI. CDR3 sequence reads: CASSYYRYNEQFF. DNA of the CDR3: TGCGCCAGCAGTTACTACCGTTACAATGAGCAGTTCTTC.

This chain uses TRBV9 with TRBJ2-7; 11 bases agree with TRBD1. The CDR3 consists of 13 residues. The germline V gene has CDR1 SGDLS and CDR2 YYNGEE. After removal of 4 bases from V and 6 bases from J, the junction contained 3 bases not matched to a gene. The CDR3 protein is CASSRTGGAEQYF. The CDR3 DNA follows: TGTGCCAGCAGCCGGACAGGGGGCGCCGAGCAGTACTTC.

The chain couples TRBV6-6 to TRBJ2-3; 9 bases agree with TRBD2. Germline V gene sequence: CDR1 MNHNY, CDR2 SVGAGI (reference sequence). The CDR3 covers 16 residues. With V trimmed by 8 bases and J by 1 base, 10 bases remained unmatched. DNA of the CDR3: TGTGCCAGCGTATCCGGGACTAGCCTCGGCACAGATACGCAGTATTTT. Amino acid sequence: CASVSGTSLGTDTQYF.

This clone came up once. The V call is TRBV7-7, the J call TRBJ2-2, with D tentatively TRBD2 (6 bases). The CDR3 runs to 15 residues. The germline V gene encodes CDR1 SSHAT and CDR2 FNYEAQ (reference sequence). Trimming shortened V by 3 bases and J by 5 bases, and 13 bases separated the two germline ends. CDR3 in DNA: TGTGCCAGCAGCTTGGAGGGGTGGGGTACCGGGGAGCTGTTTTTT. Its protein product is CASSLEGWGTGELFF.

This clone was counted only a few times. The chain has TRBV7-6 and TRBJ1-1; no clear D. V was shortened by 5 bases and J by 0 bases, with 7 bases between the two germline ends. Germline CDR1 and CDR2: SGHVS and FNYEAQ. This CDR3 has 13 amino acids. CDR3 in DNA: TGTGCCAGCAGCCCCAGATTGAACACTGAAGCTTTCTTT. It encodes CASSPRLNTEAFF.

This clone appeared a single time. The genes are TRBV4-1 and TRBJ1-4; TRBD1 might be the D (6 bases). V was clipped by 1 base and J by 6 bases, with 15 bases between them. The CDR3 spans 16 residues. The germline V gene encodes CDR1 MGHRA and CDR2 YSYEKL. CDR3 in amino acids: CASSQGAIGQHEKLFF. The CDR3 DNA is TGCGCCAGCAGCCAAGGAGCAATAGGACAGCATGAAAAACTGTTTTTT.

The V gene is TRBV5-4, the J gene TRBJ2-7; 11 bases are shared with TRBD2. CDR1 and CDR2 (germline): SGHNT, YYREEE (reference sequence). J lost 2 bases, V lost 7 bases, and 5 bases had no gene match. The CDR3 spans 14 residues. DNA for the CDR3: TGTGCCAGCTTCGCTAGCGGGAGGCCCTACGAGCAGTACTTC. It yields the protein CASFASGRPYEQYF.

This chain connects TRBV5-5 to TRBJ1-2, with 7 nucleotides matching TRBD1. There are 13 residues in the CDR3. The germline CDR1 and CDR2 sequences are SGHKS and YYEKEE (reference sequence). The trim removed 4 bases at V and 4 bases at J, leaving 4 bases unmatched. CDR3 residues: CASSEGDSYGYTF. The CDR3 coding sequence is TGTGCCAGCAGCGAAGGGGACAGCTATGGCTACACCTTC.

The V call is TRBV19, the J call TRBJ2-5; D unclear. CDR3 length equals 15 residues. V was pared by 3 bases and J by 2 bases, with 13 bases between. Looked up from germline, CDR1 is LNHDA and CDR2 is SQIVND (reference sequence). The CDR3 nucleotides read TGTGCCAGTAGTATGCGGCACAGCTATCAAGAGACCCAGTACTTC. As protein: CASSMRHSYQETQYF.

The chain is built from TRBV4-2 and TRBJ1-1; the match to TRBD1 covers 9 bases. In germline, CDR1 is LGHNA, CDR2 YNFKEQ. This CDR3 spans 15 amino acids. The V segment lost 1 base and the J segment 3 bases; nucleotides outside the gene matches: 3. The CDR3 DNA follows: TGTGCCAGCAGCCAAGTGACAGGGGGGGACACTGAAGCTTTCTTT. Protein product: CASSQVTGGDTEAFF.

The rearrangement uses TRBV7-6 and TRBJ1-5, with D perhaps matching TRBD1 (5 bases). With 1 base removed from V and 3 bases from J, the gap between germline ends came to 7 bases. Germline V gives CDR1 SGHVS, CDR2 FNYEAQ. CDR3 length equals 14 residues. CDR3 loop: CASSLGGTNQPQHF. The CDR3 nucleotides read TGTGCCAGCAGCTTAGGAGGGACCAATCAGCCCCAGCATTTT.

The CDR3 nucleotides read TGCGCCAGCAGCCAGCGGAGAAGCTCCTACGAGCAGTACTTC. This sequence encodes CASSQRRSSYEQYF. The chain recombines TRBV4-3 with TRBJ2-7; D is undetermined. Germline assignment: CDR1 LGHNA and CDR2 YSLEER. V gave up 3 bases and J gave up 0 bases, with 9 bases separating them. CDR3 size: 14 residues.

The chain links TRBV2 to TRBJ1-2, with D hard to call. This CDR3 has 13 residues. In germline, CDR1 is SNHLY, CDR2 FYNNEI. V lost 1 base, J lost 7 bases, and 10 bases lay in between. The CDR3 region has the DNA TGTGCCAGCAGTGAAGGGGGAAATCTTGGCTACACCTTC. Amino acids: CASSEGGNLGYTF.

The chain joins TRBV28 to TRBJ2-3, with TRBD2 as a possible D gene (6 bases). The CDR3 sequence is 18 residues long. The V gene's germline CDR1 is MDHEN and CDR2 SYDVKM. V lost 2 bases, J lost 2 bases, and 20 bases lay in between. CDR3 residues: CASSLGGGGAGTTDTQYF. DNA of the CDR3: TGTGCCAGCAGTTTAGGGGGAGGAGGGGCCGGGACCACAGATACGCAGTATTTT.

CDR3 in amino acids: CASSLGTGWDGYTF. The CDR3 bases are TGTGCCAGCAGCTTGGGGACAGGTTGGGATGGCTACACCTTC. The chain joins TRBV7-6 to TRBJ1-2, with TRBD1 matching 8 bases. V trimming: 3 bases; J trimming: 6 bases; junction bases outside the gene matches: 6. CDR3 length equals 14 residues. CDR1 is SGHVS and CDR2 is FNYEAQ in the germline V gene.

The J gene is TRBJ1-2, the V gene TRBV9, with D maybe TRBD1 (6 bases). CDR3 size: 13 residues. V was cut by 3 bases and J by 4 bases, with 10 bases left in between. Germline loops: CDR1 SGDLS, CDR2 YYNGEE. The CDR3: CASSGGQSYGYTF. The CDR3 coding sequence is TGTGCCAGCAGCGGGGGACAAAGCTATGGCTACACCTTC.